The 30 T cell receptor beta chains presented below share a single source sample, sequenced in a study of T cell repertoires in cytomegalovirus infection. A single record per CDR3 protein comes from TCRdb applying MiXCR to the reads. Found here are approximately 400,000 distinct CDR3 sequences, approximately 33% of them singletons; the top ten hold around 13%. Input material: PBMCs. These TCRs come from a human donor in good health (CMV status not recorded). Some clones in this sample may be carry-over from other donors' samples.

The rearrangement links TRBV7-8 to TRBJ1-1, with D hard to call. The CDR3 loop spans 14 amino acids. V lost 6 bases to trimming and J lost 1 base, with 12 bases between them. From germline, CDR1 is SGHVS and CDR2 FQNEAQ. The CDR3 DNA reads TGTGCCAGCAGAGTCGGACGCCGGAACACTGAAGCTTTCTTT. Amino acids: CASRVGRRNTEAFF.

This clonotype has ten or more counts. The CDR3: CASSLADRGLEQYF. As DNA, the CDR3 is TGTGCCAGCAGCTTAGCGGACAGAGGGCTCGAGCAGTACTTC. J is TRBJ2-7 and V is TRBV7-2; D is possibly TRBD1 (6 bases). The CDR3 contains 14 residues. Trimming took 0 bases from V and 6 from J, leaving 12 bases between them. The germline V gene has CDR1 SGHTA and CDR2 FQGNSA.

The J gene is TRBJ1-1, the V gene TRBV20-1; no firm D call. The germline V and J ends were trimmed by 8 bases and 6 bases, with 19 bases remaining between them. Germline values: CDR1 DFQATT, CDR2 SNEGSKA (reference sequence). The CDR3 covers 13 residues. The CDR3 coding sequence is TGCAGTCCAGAGGGAAAAGGGAGCTCTGAAGCTTTCTTT. It yields the protein CSPEGKGSSEAFF.

This clonotype was seen a few times. This CDR3 reads CSVGNRGNTEAFF. DNA of the CDR3: TGCAGCGTTGGGAACAGGGGGAACACTGAAGCTTTCTTT. V and J are TRBV29-1 and TRBJ1-1; 7 bases agree with TRBD1. The CDR3 consists of 13 residues. Germline-derived CDR1 and CDR2 are SQVTM and ANQGSEA. The J segment lost 1 base and the V segment lost 4 bases, leaving 3 bases of the junction unmatched.

This chain connects TRBV6-6 to TRBJ2-3, with D unclear. The germline gives CDR1 MNHNY, CDR2 SVGAGI (reference sequence). The germline V and J ends were trimmed by 7 bases and 4 bases, with 18 bases remaining between them. The CDR3 is made up of 15 amino acids. The CDR3 nucleotides read TGTGCCAGCAATGAAAGACCTCAGCCGGCAGATACGCAGTATTTT. Encoded protein: CASNERPQPADTQYF.

With regard to this clonotype: A much larger clonotype is one base distant, so this may be a read error. V gene TRBV7-9 combines with J gene TRBJ1-1; D possibly corresponds to TRBD1 (5 bases). Germline V gives CDR1 SEHNR, CDR2 FQNEAQ (reference sequence). This CDR3 is built from 15 residues. For the CDR3, the DNA is TGTGACAGCAGCTTAGGGTTCGGGGGAGGAACTGAAGCTTTCTTT. This translates into CDSSLGFGGGTEAFF.

This clonotype was detected a few times. The chain is built from TRBV4-3 and TRBJ1-6, with D tentatively TRBD1 (6 bases). V lost 3 bases, J lost 10 bases, and 16 bases lay in between. This CDR3 is built from 15 residues. Germline-derived CDR1 and CDR2 are LGHNA and YSLEER. CDR3 bases: TGCGCCAGCAGCCAGGAGGGTGGGGGCGGCTCACCCCTCCACTTT. Translation gives CASSQEGGGGSPLHF.

This clonotype was seen more than once but under ten times. The chain combines TRBV29-1 with TRBJ2-7; TRBD1 agrees at 8 bases. The trim removed 3 bases at V and 1 base at J, leaving 5 bases unmatched. The length of the CDR3 is 14 residues. The V gene's germline CDR1 is SQVTM and CDR2 ANQGSEA. The CDR3 sequence: CSVEGRDRSYEQYF. CDR3 bases: TGCAGCGTTGAGGGCCGGGACAGGTCCTACGAGCAGTACTTC.

Turning to this clonotype: A much bigger clone sits one base away, suggesting this may be a read error. The DNA of the CDR3 is TGTGCCAGCAGCTTAGGGGGCCAGGCTGAAGCTTTCTTT. This encodes CASSLGGQAEAFF. This chain joins TRBV7-9 and TRBJ1-1; TRBD1 is a possible D gene (5 bases). V gave up 1 base and J gave up 6 bases, with 9 bases separating them. CDR1 is SEHNR, CDR2 FQNEAQ, per germline (reference sequence). This CDR3 region has 13 residues. The entire variable domain, with the rest obtained from reference TRBV7-9 and TRBJ1-1, is as follows: DTGVSQNPRHKITKRGQNVTFRCDPISEHNRLYWYRQTLGQGPEFLTYFQNEAQLEKSRLLSDRFSAERPKGSFSTLEIQRTEQGDSAMYLCASSLGGQAEAFFGQGTRLTVV.

This clonotype was seen more than once but under ten times. This chain links TRBV20-1 with TRBJ2-7; 7 bases align to TRBD2. The CDR3 totals 13 residues. Germline assignment: CDR1 DFQATT and CDR2 SNEGSKA (reference sequence). V lost 5 bases and J lost 0; bases outside the gene matches: 4. CDR3: CSAWRGSSYEQYF. The CDR3 region has the DNA TGCAGTGCTTGGCGGGGGAGCTCCTACGAGCAGTACTTC.

This clonotype was seen many times. This chain joins TRBV7-6 and TRBJ2-5; D not certain. Germline V gives CDR1 SGHVS, CDR2 FNYEAQ. The CDR3 totals 13 residues. V was clipped by 2 bases and J by 0 bases, with 4 bases between them. The CDR3 protein is CASSLFHQETQYF. CDR3 coding DNA: TGTGCCAGCAGCTTATTTCACCAAGAGACCCAGTACTTC.

A few counts support this clonotype. The chain carries TRBV19 and TRBJ1-6, with D uncertain. V shed 5 bases and J shed 7 bases, with 9 bases lying between them. Per the germline V gene, CDR1 is LNHDA and CDR2 is SQIVND (reference sequence). CDR3 length: 13 amino acids. The CDR3 sequence is CASSPDKNSPLHF. CDR3 nucleotides: TGTGCCAGTAGTCCAGATAAGAATTCACCCCTCCACTTT.

In the case of this clonotype: A much larger clone differs from this one at a single base, so this may be a read error. The V gene is TRBV7-6, the J gene TRBJ1-2; possible D gene TRBD1, 5 bases. CDR3 size: 12 residues. CDR1 is SGHVS, CDR2 FNYEAQ, per germline. This chain's CDR3 is CASSFQGYVYTF. The CDR3, as DNA: TGTGCCAGCAGCTTCCAGGGCTATGTCTACACCTTC.

With regard to this clonotype: Being one base from a much bigger clone, this may be a read error. The rearrangement uses TRBV11-2 and TRBJ2-3; D may be TRBD2 (5 bases). This CDR3 is 15 amino acids long. Germline V gene lookup returns CDR1 SGHAT and CDR2 FQNNGV. This chain's CDR3 is CASSLAGKGSGTQSF. Written as DNA, the CDR3 is TGTGCCAGCAGCTTAGCGGGGAAAGGGTCAGGTACGCAGTCTTTT.

This clonotype was found a few times. The CDR3 reads CSARDPGGTSTDTQYF. CDR3 sequence (DNA): TGCAGTGCTAGAGATCCTGGCGGCACTAGCACAGATACGCAGTATTTT. The chain couples TRBV20-1 to TRBJ2-3; D remains unclear. The length of the CDR3 is 16 residues. Between the trimmed V and J ends, which lost 0 bases and 0 bases, there was a span of 13 bases. Germline CDR1 reads DFQATT; CDR2 reads SNEGSKA (reference sequence).

The chain carries TRBV4-3 and TRBJ1-5; D not certain. The CDR3 has 14 amino acids. CDR1 and CDR2 (germline): LGHNA, YSLEER. The ends were cut back, 0 bases at V and 4 bases at J, with 7 bases in the middle. Here the CDR3 reads CASSQEGFNQPQHF. CDR3 coding DNA: TGCGCCAGCAGCCAAGAAGGGTTTAATCAGCCCCAGCATTTT.

This clonotype has a count of ten or more. The chain employs TRBV7-6 and TRBJ2-7, with 8 bases fitting TRBD2. The CDR3 length is 14 residues. CDR1 SGHVS and CDR2 FNYEAQ come from the germline V gene. J lost 2 bases, V lost 5 bases, and 5 bases had no gene match. The CDR3 spells CASSLRGGPYEQYF. The CDR3 coding sequence is TGTGCCAGCAGCCTACGGGGGGGCCCCTACGAGCAGTACTTC.

This clonotype was seen a few times. The V and J genes are TRBV29-1 and TRBJ1-1; D is possibly TRBD1 (6 bases). This CDR3 comprises 14 residues. The germline CDR1 and CDR2 sequences are SQVTM and ANQGSEA. V dropped 4 bases and J dropped 1 base, with 13 bases sitting between them. In DNA form, the CDR3 reads TGCAGCGTTGCGGGACGGGGGGCGAACACTGAAGCTTTCTTT. Translating it yields CSVAGRGANTEAFF.

Note on this clonotype: This sequence may be a read error, since a much larger clone differs from it by one base. The V and J genes are TRBV7-2 and TRBJ2-7, with D possibly matching TRBD2 (6 bases). CDR1 and CDR2 (germline): SGHTA, FQGNSA. This CDR3 region has 14 residues. CDR3 nucleotides: TGTGCCAGCAGCTGGCGGGACGGATCCTACGATCAGTACTTC. Protein product: CASSWRDGSYDQYF. Full variable domain (missing parts from reference TRBV7-2 and TRBJ2-7): GAGVSQSPSNKVTEKGKDVELRCDPISGHTALYWYRQSLGQGLEFLIYFQGNSAPDKSGLPSDRFSAERTGGSVSTLTIQRTQQEDSAVYLCASSWRDGSYDQYFGPGTRLTVT.

A remark on this clonotype: The junction and the germline gene differ at one end; a read error may be behind it. The chain recombines TRBV23-1 with TRBJ2-7; D uncertain. TRBV23-1 is classed as an ORF, of uncertain function. The CDR3 has 15 amino acids. The CDR3: CASSQEHDPSYDQYF. CDR3 DNA: TGCGCCAGCAGTCAAGAACATGACCCCTCCTACGATCAGTACTTC.

This chain links TRBV25-1 with TRBJ1-1, with D perhaps matching TRBD1 (6 bases). Trimming shortened V by 2 bases and J by 6 bases, and 22 bases separated the two germline ends. The CDR3 is 17 residues long. Germline V lookup: CDR1 MGHDK, CDR2 SYGVNS. Here the CDR3 reads CASSERTERRGVSEAFF. In DNA, the CDR3 is TGTGCCAGCAGTGAAAGGACCGAACGGAGGGGGGTATCTGAAGCTTTCTTT.

The chain links TRBV2 to TRBJ1-5, with 8 positions matching TRBD1. Per germline, CDR1 SNHLY and CDR2 FYNNEI. V lost 10 bases to trimming and J lost 4 bases; unmatched junction nucleotides: 6. The CDR3 is 13 amino acids. CDR3 amino acids: CAIRDRKNQPQHF. The CDR3 coding sequence is TGTGCCATCAGGGACAGGAAAAATCAGCCCCAGCATTTT.

Comment on this clonotype: A much bigger clone sits one base away, suggesting this may be a read error. V usage is TRBV7-2 and J usage is TRBJ1-1; possible D gene TRBD1, 5 bases. CDR3 length: 13 residues. Germline V gene data show CDR1 as SGHTA and CDR2 as FQGNSA. For the CDR3, the DNA is TGTGCCAGCAGCAAAGGGGATTACACTGAAGCTTTATTT. It yields the protein CASSKGDYTEALF.

This clonotype turned up a few times. An end of the junction differs from the germline gene, which may be a read error. The chain employs TRBV27 and TRBJ2-6; TRBD2 aligns across 10 bases. Germline V gene sequence: CDR1 MNHEY, CDR2 SMNVEV (reference sequence). The CDR3 has 19 residues. Here the CDR3 DNA reads TGTGCCAGCAGTTGGGATCTAGCGGGGGCCAACTCTGGGGCCAACGTTCTGACTTTC. This translates into CASSWDLAGANSGANVLTF.

This chain connects TRBV11-1 to TRBJ2-1; 11 bases are shared with TRBD2. The CDR3 has 16 amino acids. V gave up 5 bases and J gave up 9 bases; unmatched junction bases: 12. Germline CDR1 SGHAT, CDR2 FQDESV (reference sequence). The CDR3 sequence: CASSPLSGGADGEQFF. CDR3 nucleotide sequence: TGTGCCAGCAGCCCACTTAGCGGGGGGGCCGATGGTGAGCAGTTCTTC.

This clonotype was recorded a few times. The chain uses TRBV29-1 and TRBJ1-2; D perhaps matches TRBD1 (6 bases). Trimming shortened V by 8 bases and J by 3 bases, and 13 bases separated the two germline ends. This CDR3 is 12 amino acids long. From germline, CDR1 is SQVTM and CDR2 ANQGSEA. The CDR3: CSTTEGDYGYTF. The CDR3 DNA sequence: TGCAGCACCACCGAGGGGGACTATGGCTACACCTTC. The full variable domain, with the rest looked up from reference TRBV29-1 and TRBJ1-2, is SAVISQKPSRDICQRGTSLTIQCQVDSQVTMMFWYRQQPGQSLTLIATANQGSEATYESGFVIDKFPISRPNLTFSTLTVSNMSPEDSSIYLCSTTEGDYGYTFGSGTRLTVV.

The chain has TRBV5-1 and TRBJ1-2; 9 bases are a match to TRBD1. CDR3 size: 16 residues. V trimming: 0 bases; J trimming: 4 bases; junction bases outside the gene matches: 7. CDR1 SGHRS and CDR2 YFSETQ come from the germline V gene. The CDR3 DNA is TGCGCCAGCAGCTTGGGTATACCGGGACAGGGCTATGGCTACACCTTC. Translation gives CASSLGIPGQGYGYTF. The variable domain in full, completed from reference TRBV5-1 and TRBJ1-2, reads KAGVTQTPRYLIKTRGQQVTLSCSPISGHRSVSWYQQTPGQGLQFLFEYFSETQRNKGNFPGRFSGRQFSNSRSEMNVSTLELGDSALYLCASSLGIPGQGYGYTFGSGTRLTVV.

The gene calls are TRBV6-6 and TRBJ1-2; a weak D match, TRBD1 (5 bases). The germline V gene has CDR1 MNHNY and CDR2 SVGAGI (reference sequence). This CDR3 contains 14 residues. Trimming removed 5 bases at V and 6 bases at J, with 16 bases between. The CDR3 loop is CASSREGLEDGYTF. The DNA for the CDR3 is TGTGCCAGCAGTCGGGAGGGGTTGGAGGATGGCTACACCTTC.

This clonotype came up a few times. The rearrangement links TRBV19 to TRBJ1-2; no clear D. This CDR3 contains 15 residues. The germline gives CDR1 LNHDA, CDR2 SQIVND (reference sequence). Trimming cost V 3 bases and J 2 bases, with 13 bases left between them. Written as DNA, the CDR3 is TGTGCCAGTAGTATGGTTGCGTTACCCAACTATGGCTACACCTTC. Translated, it gives CASSMVALPNYGYTF.

The genes are TRBV7-9 and TRBJ2-1; TRBD2 matches at 8 bases. Germline CDR1 is SEHNR and CDR2 is FQNEAQ (reference sequence). The CDR3 totals 13 residues. V dropped 4 bases and J dropped 9; count of bases not matched to a gene: 5. The chain's CDR3 is CASSSGGPGEQFF. The CDR3 coding sequence is TGTGCCAGCAGCTCGGGGGGGCCGGGTGAGCAGTTCTTC. Looking up the rest from reference TRBV7-9 and TRBJ2-1 gives the full variable domain: DTGVSQNPRHKITKRGQNVTFRCDPISEHNRLYWYRQTLGQGPEFLTYFQNEAQLEKSRLLSDRFSAERPKGSFSTLEIQRTEQGDSAMYLCASSSGGPGEQFFGPGTRLTVL.